This T cell receptor (beta chain) was obtained from a study of T cell responses to AZD1222 COVID-19 vaccine. Sequenced by immunoSEQ multiplex PCR; TCRdb stores in-frame clones only, minus some. Counted here are around 120,000 clones, around 88% occurring once; the ten biggest clones make up over 8.5%. CDR3 length: 19 residues. Trimming at V came to 4 bases and at J to 4 bases, leaving 17 bases not matched to a gene. CDR1 and CDR2 (germline): SGHDN, FVKESK. Overall study results and limits: Donor demographics were predominantly white British with a female majority; clonal diversity may be underestimated.

This clone was counted between two and nine times. Its specificity is unknown. The gene calls are TRBV14 and TRBJ1-5; 9 bases align to TRBD1. This receptor was identified in an adult in good health. The sequencing here drew on peripheral blood, taken on day 0 of MenACWY control vaccination. The CDR3 nucleotides read TGTGCCAGCAGCCCCCCAAAACAGGGGGCGCCCCCGAGAAATCAGCCCCAGCATTTT. Translated, it gives CASSPPKQGAPPRNQPQHF.